The 8 T cell receptor beta chains below all came from one sample that was sequenced in a study of post-analysis software for immune sequencing data. These TCRs' antigens remain unknown. Whole-study results and caveats: Relative to controls, patients had about 5 TRBV segments at higher frequency, with TRBV5-6, TRBV5-1 and TRBV20-1 among these.

Sequencing libraries made from TCR beta cDNA carried unique molecular identifiers. One entry per CDR3 protein results from TCRdb running MiXCR on the PCR reads. The sample holds some 800,000 distinct CDR3 sequences, around 45% seen once. Sequenced input: blood. These receptors were taken from a girl aged 5-17 years with multiple sclerosis.

The chain employs TRBV2 and TRBJ2-3, with 7 positions matching TRBD1. CDR3 size: 16 residues. J lost 6 bases, V lost 8 bases, and 17 bases had no gene match. From germline, CDR1 is SNHLY and CDR2 FYNNEI. CDR3 bases: TGTGCCAGCTCAGGGTACAGGGGTATTGGTTTCGATACGCAGTATTTT. It yields the protein CASSGYRGIGFDTQYF. Full variable domain (outside the CDR3, taken from reference TRBV2 and TRBJ2-3): EPEVTQTPSHQVTQMGQEVILRCVPISNHLYFYWYRQILGQKVEFLVSFYNNEISEKSEIFDDQFSVERPDGSNFTLKIRSTKLEDSAMYFCASSGYRGIGFDTQYFGPGTRLTVL.

On this clonotype: This likely comes from a read error, as the CDR3 has no conserved phenylalanine or tryptophan at its end. This chain's CDR3 is CASSLAPAPGETQYV. CDR3 in DNA: TGTGCTAGCAGCTTAGCTCCGGCCCCGGGGGAGACCCAGTACGTC. The chain has TRBV7-7 and TRBJ2-5; perhaps TRBD2 as D (5 bases). The V gene's germline CDR1 is SSHAT and CDR2 FNYEAQ (reference sequence). The CDR3 covers 15 residues.

This chain connects TRBV27 to TRBJ1-1; possibly TRBD1 for D (5 bases). Germline CDR1 is MNHEY and CDR2 is SMNVEV (reference sequence). This CDR3 region has 13 residues. Trimming cost V 4 bases and J 8 bases, with 14 bases left between them. CDR3 DNA sequence: TGTGCCAGCAGTTCCGGGGGAACACCAGAAGCTTTCTTT. This encodes CASSSGGTPEAFF.

This clonotype was found a few times. The rearrangement joins TRBV30 to TRBJ2-7; 11 bases agree with TRBD2. CDR1 GTSNPN and CDR2 SVGIG come from the germline V gene (reference sequence). The V segment lost 4 bases and the J segment 3 bases; nucleotides outside the gene matches: 14. This CDR3 has 17 residues. CDR3 region: CAWTGPLTSGADYEQYF. The CDR3 bases are TGTGCCTGGACAGGCCCCCTGACTAGCGGGGCAGACTACGAGCAGTACTTC.

This rearrangement joins TRBV5-5 to TRBJ1-4, with D possibly matching TRBD1 (6 bases). V lost 0 bases to trimming and J lost 3 bases, with 6 bases between them. CDR1 and CDR2 from the germline V gene are SGHKS and YYEKEE (reference sequence). This CDR3 has 14 amino acids. The CDR3 loop is CASSLEGANEKLFF. For the CDR3, the DNA is TGTGCCAGCAGCTTGGAGGGGGCTAATGAAAAACTGTTTTTT. Filled out from reference TRBV5-5 and TRBJ1-4, the complete variable domain reads DAGVTQSPTHLIKTRGQQVTLRCSPISGHKSVSWYQQVLGQGPQFIFQYYEKEERGRGNFPDRFSARQFPNYSSELNVNALLLGDSALYLCASSLEGANEKLFFGSGTQLSVL.

V gene TRBV20-1 combines with J gene TRBJ2-7; 7 bases fit TRBD1. V shed 3 bases, J shed 1 base, and the junction held 9 bases outside the gene matches. CDR3 size: 15 residues. Germline lookup yields CDR1 DFQATT and CDR2 SNEGSKA (reference sequence). CDR3 protein: CSASGDSPPSYEQYF. CDR3 nucleotide sequence: TGCAGTGCTAGCGGGGACAGCCCCCCTTCCTACGAGCAGTACTTC.

This clonotype was seen a few times. The rearrangement uses TRBV5-4 and TRBJ2-4, with D tentatively TRBD1 or TRBD2 (5 bases each). Germline CDR1 SGHNT, CDR2 YYREEE (reference sequence). The ends were cut back, 4 bases at V and 13 bases at J, with 21 bases in the middle. The CDR3 is made up of 14 amino acids. CDR3 bases: TGTGCCAGCAGCCTCATGGGACCGGTGGGAGAGCAGTACTTC. It yields the protein CASSLMGPVGEQYF.

This chain connects TRBV20-1 to TRBJ2-7, with TRBD2 identical over 12 bases. The germline V gene encodes CDR1 DFQATT and CDR2 SNEGSKA (reference sequence). The CDR3 is made up of 15 amino acids. V was clipped by 4 bases and J by 4 bases; unmatched bases: 8. CDR3 nucleotides: TGCAGTGCTAACGCAAGACTAGCGGGAGTGTACGAGCAGTACTTC. It yields the protein CSANARLAGVYEQYF.